This T cell receptor (beta chain) was identified in a study of T cell responses to AZD1222 COVID-19 vaccine. General study points: Recipients of AZD1222 seropositive at baseline numbered only five or six. Donors in the cohort were predominantly white British and more often female, and clonal diversity was possibly underestimated. Two doses of AZD1222 preceded a rise in Spike-specific TCR breadth and depth.

TCRdb keeps only in-frame clones here, not all; method: immunoSEQ multiplex PCR. The sample lists about 150,000 clones; approximately 91% were seen once. A note on this clone: The antigen remains undetermined.

The V gene's germline CDR1 is LNHDA and CDR2 SQIVND (reference sequence). V shed 2 bases, J shed 0 bases, and the junction held 10 bases outside the gene matches. The CDR3 length is 18 residues. Timing groups of about 4 and about 12 weeks for second doses were pooled. The chain is built from TRBV19 and TRBJ1-5; 7 bases are shared with TRBD1. This clonotype originated in an adult who received the AZD1222 COVID-19 vaccine. The material sequenced was peripheral blood, taken 28 days after the second AZD1222 dose. In DNA form, the CDR3 reads TGTGCCAGTAGTATAATCATGGGACAGTCAGTTAGCAATCAGCCCCAGCATTTT. Amino acids: CASSIIMGQSVSNQPQHF. Filled out from reference TRBV19 and TRBJ1-5, the complete variable domain reads DGGITQSPKYLFRKEGQNVTLSCEQNLNHDAMYWYRQDPGQGLRLIYYSQIVNDFQKGDIAEGYSVSREKKESFPLTVTSAQKNPTAFYLCASSIIMGQSVSNQPQHFGDGTRLSIL.